Sequencing of this T cell receptor beta chain was carried out in a study of cytomegalovirus exposure and HLA in healthy donors. Points from the study as a whole: Upon later analysis, HLA-associated TCR beta chains proved more clonally expanded than other, equally common chains.

The PCR had 60 Vbeta and 13 Jbeta primers. Clones were sequenced by immunoSEQ multiplex PCR, and TCRdb holds only the in-frame ones, with some missing. The repertoire holds around 200,000 clones, roughly 80% seen once, with about 3.8% in the top ten. CDR3 size: 15 residues. V lost 5 bases and J lost 1; bases outside the gene matches: 6. Germline V CDR1 and CDR2: SGHTA, FQGNSA. In regard to this clone: Its antigen remains unknown.

The sequenced sample consisted of PBMCs. The chain employs TRBV7-2 and TRBJ2-7; 9 bases fit TRBD1. The receptor's source is a man aged 45-65 years in good health and CMV-seronegative. CDR3 nucleotides: TGTGCCAGCAGCCCCGGACAGGGGCTATCCTACGAGCAGTACTTC. Protein sequence: CASSPGQGLSYEQYF.